Detailed here is one TCR beta chain. As yet, its antigen is unknown. Sequencing used immunoSEQ multiplex PCR; TCRdb keeps in-frame clones, though not all of them. The sample lists a few hundred thousand clones, approximately 90% occurring once. The study drew the donors from its roughly 110-subject validation cohort, separate from the approximately 700-subject first cohort. After removal of 4 bases from V and 9 bases from J, the junction contained 13 bases not matched to a gene. This CDR3 region has 17 residues. The germline V gene encodes CDR1 MNHEY and CDR2 SMNVEV (reference sequence). This sample is drawn from a study of cytomegalovirus exposure and HLA in healthy donors. Study-level results: Whilst most TCR sequences proved rare, a subset of public TCRs occurred across many donors.

The receptor comes from a woman aged 18-29 years in good health and CMV-seronegative. The V and J genes are TRBV27 and TRBJ2-1; 12 bases are shared with TRBD2. The sample taken for sequencing was PBMCs. The CDR3 DNA is TGTGCCAGCAGTTACACTAGACTAGCGGGAGTGCCTGGTGAGCAGTTCTTC. Translated, it gives CASSYTRLAGVPGEQFF.